This TCR beta chain was sequenced for a study of cytomegalovirus exposure and HLA in healthy donors. About the research overall: Earlier, 95 million to 130 million unique TCR beta sequences were recovered from 170 million or so T cells by an analysis. General study results and limits: A likely sequencing artifact accounted for one observed cluster of highly shared sequence variants.

In the PCR, 60 Vbeta and 13 Jbeta primers were used. Sequencing used immunoSEQ multiplex PCR; TCRdb keeps in-frame clones, though not all of them. The table includes 170,000 or so clones, roughly 70% detected once. A remark on this clone: Its cognate antigen is unknown.

V shed 6 bases and J shed 4 bases, with 15 bases lying between them. CDR3 length equals 14 residues. The germline V gene has CDR1 MNHEY and CDR2 SVGAGI. The material sequenced was PBMCs. The chain has TRBV6-5 and TRBJ1-1, with a tentative D call TRBD1 (5 bases). The TCR was taken from a male donor in good health and CMV-seronegative. In DNA, the CDR3 is TGTGCCAGCAGCATACGGGACTCGGTCACTGAAGCTTTCTTT. It specifies CASSIRDSVTEAFF.